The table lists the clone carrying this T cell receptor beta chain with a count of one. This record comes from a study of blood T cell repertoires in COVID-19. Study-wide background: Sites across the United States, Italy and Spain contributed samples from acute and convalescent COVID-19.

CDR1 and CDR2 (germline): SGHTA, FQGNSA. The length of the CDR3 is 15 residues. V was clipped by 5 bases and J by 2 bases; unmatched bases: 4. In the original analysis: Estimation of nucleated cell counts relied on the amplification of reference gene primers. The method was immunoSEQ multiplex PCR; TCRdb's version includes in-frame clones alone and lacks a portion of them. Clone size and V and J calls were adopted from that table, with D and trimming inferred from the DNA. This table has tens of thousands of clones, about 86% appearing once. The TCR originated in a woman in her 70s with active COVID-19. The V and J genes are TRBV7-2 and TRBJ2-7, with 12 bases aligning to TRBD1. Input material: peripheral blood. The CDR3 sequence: CASSAGTGGAYEQYF. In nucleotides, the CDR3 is TGTGCCAGCAGCGCCGGGACAGGGGGCGCCTACGAGCAGTACTTC.